This T cell receptor beta chain was retrieved from a study of T-cell memory formation after mild COVID-19. Study-wide background: TCR clusters were largely donor specific.

TCRdb recomputed calls from the 5' RACE reads with MiXCR, one row per CDR3 protein. The sample lists more than 300,000 distinct CDR3 sequences, roughly an eighth seen once, with roughly a fifth in the top ten. The length of the CDR3 is 15 residues. Per the germline V gene, CDR1 is SGHVS and CDR2 is FNYEAQ. V was trimmed by 2 bases and J by 1 base, leaving 10 bases between them. This clonotype appeared a few times. The chain employs TRBV7-6 and TRBJ2-3; D is possibly TRBD2 (6 bases). The sequenced material came from PBMCs or a T cell subset sorted from them (not recorded which). The source of this sequence is a man between 18 and 29 years old who had mild COVID-19 (a few samples of this study predate the infection). Cell type and time point are not known. The DNA of the CDR3 is TGTGCCAGCAGCTTACGGGGGACGGGCACAGATACGCAGTATTTT. Translation: CASSLRGTGTDTQYF.